Listed below are T cell receptor beta chains from one sample, sequenced in a study of T-cell reconstitution after alpha-beta-depleted transplantation in children. TCRdb reanalysed the PCR reads using MiXCR and keeps one entry per CDR3 protein. The table lists tens of thousands of distinct CDR3 sequences, 52% of them singletons, with around two fifths in the top ten. The source was peripheral blood, collected before TCRalphabeta/CD19-depleted stem cell transplant. Every receptor here comes from a boy less than two years old with SCID, due to receive a stem cell transplant. Each CDR3 is given with its conserved first and last residue. The order of the fields is V gene, J gene, D gene, clone size, CDR3 DNA, CDR3 protein. D genes are given only for firm matches. Size tells how often a clone was seen (once, few, many) or the class of an expanded clone, and some rows leave it out.

TRBV21-1	TRBJ2-3	NA	NA	TGTGCCGTCCTTAGCCCAGATACGCAGTATTTT	CAVLSPDTQYF
TRBV5-6	TRBJ2-3	NA	few	TGTGCCAGCAGCTTGGGGGACTTAATCACAGATACGCAGTATTTT	CASSLGDLITDTQYF
TRBV20-1	TRBJ2-3	NA	NA	TGCAGTGCTAGCGGGCCCGGGGTGGCAGATACGCAGTATTTT	CSASGPGVADTQYF
TRBV29-1	TRBJ1-1	NA	NA	TGCAGCGTTGACAAGAGGAACACTGAAGCTTTCTTT	CSVDKRNTEAFF
TRBV20-1	TRBJ2-3	NA	NA	TGCAGTGCTCTACCCCCAACAGATACGCAGTATTTT	CSALPPTDTQYF
TRBV7-3	TRBJ2-3	TRBD2	NA	TGTGCCAGCAGCTTAAGGGGCGGGGGGTACAGGTCAGATACGCAGTATTTT	CASSLRGGGYRSDTQYF
TRBV7-2	TRBJ2-3	TRBD2	NA	TGTGCCAGCAGCTTAGTGGCGGGGGGGCTTATAGAAGATACGCAGTATTTT	CASSLVAGGLIEDTQYF
TRBV7-9	TRBJ1-2	NA	NA	TGTGCCAGCAGCTTAAGTACGGTGGGGACGGGCTACACCTTC	CASSLSTVGTGYTF
TRBV11-3	TRBJ2-3	NA	few	TGTGCCAGCAGCGCTCCAGATACAGATACGCAGTATTTT	CASSAPDTDTQYF
TRBV6-1	TRBJ2-4	NA	NA	TGTGCCAGTTCTGGAGACATAGCCAAAAACATTCAGTACTTC	CASSGDIAKNIQYF
TRBV20-1	TRBJ2-1	NA	NA	TGCAGTGCTAGAGAGGAAGCGTATGAGCAGTTCTTC	CSAREEAYEQFF
TRBV12-3/TRBV12-4	TRBJ2-5	NA	NA	TGTGCCAGCAGTGCGGACAGCCAAGAGACCCAGTACTTC	CASSADSQETQYF
TRBV15	TRBJ2-3	TRBD1	NA	TGTGCCACCAGCATACCCGGGACAGGGGTACCCCACAAGTATTTT	CATSIPGTGVPHKYF
TRBV20-1	TRBJ2-3	TRBD2	few	TGCAGTGCTACCGGGACTAGCGGGTTAGGTACGCAGTATTTT	CSATGTSGLGTQYF
TRBV10-3	TRBJ2-3	TRBD2	NA	TGTGCCATCAGTGAGCCCTTCGGACTAGCTTTAGCAGATACGCAGTATTTT	CAISEPFGLALADTQYF
TRBV9	TRBJ1-2	TRBD1	NA	TGTGCCAGCAGCGCTGCGACAGGGAACTATGGCTACACCTTC	CASSAATGNYGYTF
TRBV6-6	TRBJ2-1	TRBD2	NA	TGTGCCAGCAATCCGCGGGGGGGCAATGAGCAGTTCTTC	CASNPRGGNEQFF
TRBV2	TRBJ1-4	TRBD1	few	TGTGCCAGCAAGCAGGGGGGTGAAAAACTGTTTTTT	CASKQGGEKLFF
TRBV14	TRBJ2-2	NA	NA	TGTGCCAGCAGCTCCCGGGATAGGCCCCCGGGCACCGGGGAGCTGTTTTTT	CASSSRDRPPGTGELFF
TRBV7-2	TRBJ1-4	NA	NA	TGTGCCAGCAGCCCGACGGGGGGCGTAAATGAAAAACTGTTTTTT	CASSPTGGVNEKLFF
TRBV6-2/TRBV6-3	TRBJ2-2	TRBD1	many	TGTGCCAGCAATCTGGACAGGGATCGAAACACCGGGGAGCTGTTTTTT	CASNLDRDRNTGELFF
TRBV2	TRBJ2-1	TRBD1	NA	TGTGCCAGCAGGGGGACAGGGGGCTACAATGAGCAGTTCTTC	CASRGTGGYNEQFF
TRBV7-2	TRBJ2-3	TRBD1	few	TGTGCCAGCAGCTTGGGGACAGTCCCTAGCACAGATACGCAGTATTTT	CASSLGTVPSTDTQYF
TRBV7-2	TRBJ1-4	NA	NA	TGTGCCAGCAGTAGGGACCGCCTCGCCGAAAAACTGTTTTTT	CASSRDRLAEKLFF
TRBV7-2	TRBJ2-5	NA	NA	TGTGCCAGCAGCTTAGTTGTGGCACCCCAAGAGACCCAGTACTTC	CASSLVVAPQETQYF
TRBV12-3/TRBV12-4	TRBJ2-3	TRBD1	NA	TGTGCCAGCAGCCCGGACAGGAGTCTTGGAGATACGCAGTATTTT	CASSPDRSLGDTQYF
TRBV5-1	TRBJ2-7	NA	NA	TGCGCCAGCAGGATGGAAGGGATCCACGAGCAGTACTTC	CASRMEGIHEQYF
TRBV6-1	TRBJ2-2	NA	NA	TGTGCCCTCTCCCTGGGGGCGGACACCGGGGAGCTGTTTTTT	CALSLGADTGELFF
TRBV20-1	TRBJ1-1	NA	NA	TGCAGTGCCACCCTTCGGAGGGGAAGTAATGAAGCTTTCTTT	CSATLRRGSNEAFF
TRBV4-1	TRBJ1-2	NA	few	TGCGCCAGCAGCCAACAAGGGGGACTCTATGGCTACACCTTC	CASSQQGGLYGYTF
TRBV6-1	TRBJ2-3	TRBD2	NA	TGTGCCAGCAGGTCCGGGACTAGCGCTTTCACAGATACGCAGTATTTT	CASRSGTSAFTDTQYF
TRBV5-1	TRBJ2-1	TRBD1	NA	TGCGCCAGCAGCTTGAGGCAGGGACAGGGTGAGCAGTTCTTC	CASSLRQGQGEQFF
TRBV18	TRBJ2-4	NA	NA	TGTGCCAGCTCACTCAGGAACATTCCGTACTTC	CASSLRNIPYF
TRBV7-9	TRBJ2-7	NA	few	TGTGCCAGCAGCTTAGTAATGGGACGCCCGCGAGATTACGAGCAGTACTTC	CASSLVMGRPRDYEQYF
TRBV13	TRBJ2-7	TRBD2	many	TGTGCCAGCAGCTTAAGAAGCGGGGGGCCGACCTACGAGCAGTACTTC	CASSLRSGGPTYEQYF
TRBV6-2/TRBV6-3	TRBJ1-5	NA	NA	TGTGCCAGCAGTTCCATAAGCTATAGCAATCAGCCCCAGCATTTT	CASSSISYSNQPQHF
TRBV29-1	TRBJ1-2	NA	few	TGCAGCGTGCTGGCCGACGGTCGTGGCTACACCTTC	CSVLADGRGYTF
TRBV27	TRBJ2-3	NA	NA	TGTGCCAGCAGTCCCAGCGGGTTACGGGTTGATACGCAGTATTTT	CASSPSGLRVDTQYF
TRBV7-2	TRBJ1-4	NA	many	TGTGCCAGCAGCTTGTACAGCGCAACTAATGAAAAACTGTTTTTT	CASSLYSATNEKLFF
TRBV28	TRBJ2-3	TRBD2	NA	TGTGCCAGCAGTCCTACCCCCCTCAGCGGGGTGGCACGGAAGCAGTATTTT	CASSPTPLSGVARKQYF
TRBV6-5	TRBJ1-1	NA	few	TGTGCCAGCAGGGCAGTGAACACTGAAGCTTTCTTT	CASRAVNTEAFF
TRBV29-1	TRBJ1-2	NA	few	TGCAGCGTTGCAGACCTCAATACAGGGCCTTATGGCTACACCTTC	CSVADLNTGPYGYTF
TRBV29-1	TRBJ1-1	NA	NA	TGCAGTGGGGGGCGGATGAACACTGAAGCTTTCTTT	CSGGRMNTEAFF
TRBV18	TRBJ2-5	NA	few	TGTGCCAGCTCACCCACGGGGGAGACCCAGTACTTC	CASSPTGETQYF
TRBV7-9	TRBJ2-1	NA	few	TGTGCCAGCAGCTTAGCCTTAGGGGAGCAGTTCTTC	CASSLALGEQFF
TRBV4-1	TRBJ2-2	NA	many	TGCGCCAGCAGCCAAGAAGTCAGCTGGAGCGGGGAGCTGTTTTTT	CASSQEVSWSGELFF
TRBV5-1	TRBJ2-1	NA	NA	TGCGCCAGCAGCTTGGACGGTCCCACCTACAATGAGCAGTTCTTC	CASSLDGPTYNEQFF
TRBV11-1	TRBJ2-2	NA	NA	TGTGCCAGCAGCCCCCTGGGCCAGGACGGGGAGCTGTTTTTT	CASSPLGQDGELFF
TRBV7-2	TRBJ2-7	TRBD1	NA	TGTGCCAGCAGCTTCGGACAGGGGGCGGGGGAGCAGTACTTC	CASSFGQGAGEQYF